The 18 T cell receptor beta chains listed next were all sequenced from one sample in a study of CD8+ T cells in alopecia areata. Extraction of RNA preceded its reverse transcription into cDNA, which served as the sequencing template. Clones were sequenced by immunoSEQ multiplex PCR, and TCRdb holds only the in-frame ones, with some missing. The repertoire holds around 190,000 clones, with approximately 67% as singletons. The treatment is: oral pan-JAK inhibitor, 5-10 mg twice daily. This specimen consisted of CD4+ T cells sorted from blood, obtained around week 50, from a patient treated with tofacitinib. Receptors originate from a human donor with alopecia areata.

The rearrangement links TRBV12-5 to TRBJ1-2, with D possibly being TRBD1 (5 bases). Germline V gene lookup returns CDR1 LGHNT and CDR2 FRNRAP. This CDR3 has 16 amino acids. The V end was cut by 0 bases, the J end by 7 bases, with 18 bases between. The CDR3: CASGLVPPGGFRGYTF. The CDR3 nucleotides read TGTGCTAGTGGTTTGGTACCACCTGGGGGGTTCCGTGGCTACACCTTC.

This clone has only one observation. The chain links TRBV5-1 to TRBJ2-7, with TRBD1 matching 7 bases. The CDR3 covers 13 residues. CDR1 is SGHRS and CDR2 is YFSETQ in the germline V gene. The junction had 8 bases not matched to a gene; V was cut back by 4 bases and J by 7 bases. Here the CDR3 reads CASSLKDREEQYF. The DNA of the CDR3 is TGCGCCAGCAGCCTCAAAGACAGGGAGGAGCAGTACTTC.

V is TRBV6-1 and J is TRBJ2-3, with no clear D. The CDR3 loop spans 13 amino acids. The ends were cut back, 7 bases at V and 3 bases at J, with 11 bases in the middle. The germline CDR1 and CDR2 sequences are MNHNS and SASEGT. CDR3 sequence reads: CASTQQQTDTQYF. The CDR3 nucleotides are TGTGCCAGCACCCAGCAGCAGACAGATACGCAGTATTTT.

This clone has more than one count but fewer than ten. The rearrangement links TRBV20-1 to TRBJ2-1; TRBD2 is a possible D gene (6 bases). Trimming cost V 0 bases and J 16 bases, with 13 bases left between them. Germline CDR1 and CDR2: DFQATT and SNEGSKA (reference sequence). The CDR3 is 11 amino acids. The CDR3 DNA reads TGCAGTGCTAGAGATCCGCGGGGCGGATTCTTC. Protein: CSARDPRGGFF.

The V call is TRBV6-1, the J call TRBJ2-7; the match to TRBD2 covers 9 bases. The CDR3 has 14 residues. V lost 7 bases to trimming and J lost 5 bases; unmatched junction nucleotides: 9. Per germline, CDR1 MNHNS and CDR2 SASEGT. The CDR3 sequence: CASTIGGGANEQYF. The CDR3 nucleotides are TGTGCCAGCACGATAGGCGGGGGGGCGAACGAGCAGTACTTC.

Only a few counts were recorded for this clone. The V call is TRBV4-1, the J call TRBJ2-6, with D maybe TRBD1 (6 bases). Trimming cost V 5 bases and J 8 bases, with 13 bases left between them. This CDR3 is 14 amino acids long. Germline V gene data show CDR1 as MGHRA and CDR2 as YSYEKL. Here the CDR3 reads CASSYEGETNVLTF. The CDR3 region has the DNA TGCGCCAGCAGCTACGAGGGGGAGACCAACGTCCTGACTTTC.

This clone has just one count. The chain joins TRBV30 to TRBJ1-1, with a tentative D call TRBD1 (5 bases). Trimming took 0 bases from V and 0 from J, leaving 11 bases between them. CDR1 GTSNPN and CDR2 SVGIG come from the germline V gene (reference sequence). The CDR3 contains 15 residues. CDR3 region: CAWSVPGRLNTEAFF. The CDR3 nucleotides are TGTGCCTGGAGTGTCCCAGGGAGGTTGAACACTGAAGCTTTCTTT.

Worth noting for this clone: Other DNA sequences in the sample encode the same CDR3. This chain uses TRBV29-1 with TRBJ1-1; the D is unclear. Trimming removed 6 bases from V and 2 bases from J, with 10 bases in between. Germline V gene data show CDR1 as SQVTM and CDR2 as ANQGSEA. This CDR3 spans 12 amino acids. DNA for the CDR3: TGCAGCGTGAGAGACGGAAACACTGAAGCTTTCTTT. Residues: CSVRDGNTEAFF.

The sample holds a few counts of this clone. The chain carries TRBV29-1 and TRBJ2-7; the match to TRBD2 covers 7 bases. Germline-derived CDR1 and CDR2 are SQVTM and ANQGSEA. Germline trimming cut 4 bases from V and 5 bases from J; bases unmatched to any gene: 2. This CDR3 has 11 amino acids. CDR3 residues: CSVGGTNEQYF. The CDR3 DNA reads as TGCAGCGTTGGAGGGACTAACGAGCAGTACTTC.

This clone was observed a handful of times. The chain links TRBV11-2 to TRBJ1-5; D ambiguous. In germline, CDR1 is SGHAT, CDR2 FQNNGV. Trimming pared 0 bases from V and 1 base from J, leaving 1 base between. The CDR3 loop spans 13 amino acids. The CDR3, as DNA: TGTGCCAGCAGCTTAGACAGCAATCAGCCCCAGCATTTT. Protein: CASSLDSNQPQHF.

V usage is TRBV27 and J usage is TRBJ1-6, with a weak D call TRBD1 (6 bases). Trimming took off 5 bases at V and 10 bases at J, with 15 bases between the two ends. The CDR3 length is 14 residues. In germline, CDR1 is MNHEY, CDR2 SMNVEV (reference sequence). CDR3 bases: TGTGCCAGCAGTAAAGCAGGGGATATATCACCCCTCCACTTT. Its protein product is CASSKAGDISPLHF.

This chain's CDR3 is CAWQGATDSPLHF. The CDR3 region has the DNA TGTGCCTGGCAGGGGGCAACTGATTCACCCCTCCACTTT. The chain employs TRBV30 and TRBJ1-6; 8 nucleotides align to TRBD1. The CDR3 runs to 13 residues. V was pared by 5 bases and J by 8 bases, with 5 bases of the junction left unmatched. Germline values: CDR1 GTSNPN, CDR2 SVGIG (reference sequence). Full variable domain (outside the CDR3, taken from reference TRBV30 and TRBJ1-6): SQTIHQWPATLVQPVGSPLSLECTVEGTSNPNLYWYRQAAGRGLQLLFYSVGIGQISSEVPQNLSASRPQDRQFILSSKKLLLSDSGFYLCAWQGATDSPLHFGNGTRLTVT.

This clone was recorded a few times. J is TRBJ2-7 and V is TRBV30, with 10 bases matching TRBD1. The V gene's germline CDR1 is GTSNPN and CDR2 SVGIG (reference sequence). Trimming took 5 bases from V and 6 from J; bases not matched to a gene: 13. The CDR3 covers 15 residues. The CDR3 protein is CAWVPKGQGTGEQYF. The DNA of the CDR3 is TGTGCCTGGGTCCCCAAGGGACAGGGGACCGGCGAGCAGTACTTC.

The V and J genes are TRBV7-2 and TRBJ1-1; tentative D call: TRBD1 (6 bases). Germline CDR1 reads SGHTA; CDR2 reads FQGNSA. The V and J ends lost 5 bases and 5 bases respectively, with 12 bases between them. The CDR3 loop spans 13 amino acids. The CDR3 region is CASSIQGITEAFF. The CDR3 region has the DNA TGTGCCAGCAGCATACAGGGAATTACTGAAGCTTTCTTT. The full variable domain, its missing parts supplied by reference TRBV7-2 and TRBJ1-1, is GAGVSQSPSNKVTEKGKDVELRCDPISGHTALYWYRQSLGQGLEFLIYFQGNSAPDKSGLPSDRFSAERTGGSVSTLTIQRTQQEDSAVYLCASSIQGITEAFFGQGTRLTVV.

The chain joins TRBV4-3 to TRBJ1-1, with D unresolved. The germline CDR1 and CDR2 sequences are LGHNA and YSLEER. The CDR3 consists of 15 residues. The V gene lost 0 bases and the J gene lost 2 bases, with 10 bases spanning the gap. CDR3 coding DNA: TGCGCCAGCAGCCAAGATCTTGGCACAAACACTGAAGCTTTCTTT. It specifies CASSQDLGTNTEAFF.

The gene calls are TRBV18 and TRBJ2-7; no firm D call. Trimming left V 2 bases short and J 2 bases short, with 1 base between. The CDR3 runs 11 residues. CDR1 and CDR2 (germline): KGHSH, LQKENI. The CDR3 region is CASSPAYEQYF. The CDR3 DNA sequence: TGTGCCAGCTCACCAGCCTACGAGCAGTACTTC. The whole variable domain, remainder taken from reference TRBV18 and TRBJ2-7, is NAGVMQNPRHLVRRRGQEARLRCSPMKGHSHVYWYRQLPEEGLKFMVYLQKENIIDESGMPKERFSAEFPKEGPSILRIQQVVRGDSAAYFCASSPAYEQYFGPGTRLTVT.

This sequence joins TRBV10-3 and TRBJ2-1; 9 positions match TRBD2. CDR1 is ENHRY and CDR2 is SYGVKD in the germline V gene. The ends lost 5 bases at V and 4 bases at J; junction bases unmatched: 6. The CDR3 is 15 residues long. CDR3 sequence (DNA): TGTGCCATCAGTCCAGGAGCGGGGGGATACAATGAGCAGTTCTTC. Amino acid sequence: CAISPGAGGYNEQFF.

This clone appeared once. The CDR3 here is CAWGTDSNQPQHF. CDR3 coding DNA: TGTGCCTGGGGTACAGATAGCAATCAGCCCCAGCATTTT. The chain employs TRBV30 and TRBJ1-5; D remains ambiguous. The V gene lost 5 bases and the J gene lost 0 bases, with 8 bases spanning the gap. This CDR3 comprises 13 residues. The germline gives CDR1 GTSNPN, CDR2 SVGIG (reference sequence).